This TCR beta chain is drawn from a study of regulatory T cells in long-lasting Graves disease. Across the study: The study enrolled newly diagnosed Graves' patients on antithyroid drugs under 3 months.

Trimming removed 6 bases at V and 1 base at J, with 16 bases between. The CDR3 sequence is 16 residues long. For TCR beta, libraries came from iRepertoire HTBI primers and Arm-PCR of CDR3 regions. TCRdb processed the multiplex PCR reads anew with MiXCR; each CDR3 protein has one entry. The sample lists some 400,000 distinct CDR3 sequences, 15% seen once, with 16% in the top ten. Time point reported: newly diagnosed GD, antithyroid drugs for less than 3 months. PBMC-derived RNA was used for the TCR library. This clonotype appeared many times. The same specimen was also included in a second study, on T cells in Graves' hyperthyroidism and ophthalmopathy. From that report: Patients aged 18 to 65 had newly diagnosed hyperthyroidism that had lasted under 2 months.

The chain has TRBV12-3 or TRBV12-4 and TRBJ1-3; no clear D gene. This specimen consisted of peripheral blood mononuclear cells (PBMCs), obtained at new diagnosis, from a patient treated with antithyroid drugs. The receptor was derived from a woman aged 25 to 45 with Graves disease. The CDR3 protein is CASSLNGRTSGNTIYF. The CDR3 region has the DNA TGTGCCAGCAGCCTCAACGGACGGACTTCTGGAAACACCATATATTTT.